The 16 T cell receptor beta chains below were found in one sample sequenced in a study of cytomegalovirus exposure and HLA in healthy donors. Primers for the PCR totalled 60 Vbeta and 13 Jbeta. Repertoires were generated with immunoSEQ multiplex PCR, while TCRdb's copy carries only in-frame clones and drops some. The data contain about 130,000 clones, about 85% of them seen just once; the ten biggest clones take up 1.5% to 2%. Sequencing used PBMCs. Source of these receptors: a boy younger than 18 in good health and CMV-seronegative.

This rearrangement joins TRBV19 to TRBJ2-7; 10 bases line up with TRBD2. This CDR3 spans 15 amino acids. Germline CDR1 and CDR2: LNHDA and SQIVND (reference sequence). V lost 2 bases to trimming and J lost 2 bases; unmatched junction nucleotides: 3. The chain's CDR3 is CASSITSGDTYEQYF. The CDR3 nucleotides read TGTGCCAGTAGTATAACTAGCGGGGATACCTACGAGCAGTACTTC.

The rearrangement uses TRBV6-5 and TRBJ2-7; D perhaps matches TRBD2 (6 bases). Germline V gene data show CDR1 as MNHEY and CDR2 as SVGAGI. The V end was cut by 11 bases, the J end by 5 bases, with 16 bases between. The CDR3 is made up of 12 amino acids. The CDR3 region has the DNA TGTGCCCACCTCCGGGGGTTCCACGAGCAGTACTTC. Translated: CAHLRGFHEQYF.

The chain is built from TRBV12-5 and TRBJ1-1; TRBD1 might be the D (6 bases). V gave up 7 bases and J gave up 7 bases, with 13 bases separating them. The germline V gene has CDR1 LGHNT and CDR2 FRNRAP. The CDR3 consists of 12 residues. CDR3 DNA: TGTGCTAGTGCCAAAGGACAGCTTGAAGCTTTCTTT. This translates into CASAKGQLEAFF.

V usage is TRBV7-3 and J usage is TRBJ2-5, with 10 bases that match TRBD2. With V trimmed by 5 bases and J by 5 bases, 5 bases remained unmatched. In germline, CDR1 is SGHTA, CDR2 FQGTGA. The CDR3 loop spans 14 amino acids. CDR3 residues: CASSPSGRAETQYF. Here the CDR3 DNA reads TGTGCCAGCAGCCCTAGCGGGAGAGCGGAGACCCAGTACTTC.

The chain links TRBV4-3 to TRBJ2-2; maybe TRBD1 (5 bases). This CDR3 has 14 amino acids. V was trimmed by 3 bases and J by 7 bases, leaving 12 bases between them. CDR1 is LGHNA and CDR2 is YSLEER in the germline V gene. The CDR3: CASSQGRVRGELFF. In nucleotides, the CDR3 is TGCGCCAGCAGCCAGGGCAGGGTCCGCGGGGAGCTGTTTTTT.

V gene TRBV27 combines with J gene TRBJ2-5; D possibly corresponds to TRBD2 (7 bases). Germline V lookup: CDR1 MNHEY, CDR2 SMNVEV (reference sequence). V was clipped by 5 bases and J by 5 bases, with 15 bases between them. The CDR3 extends over 14 amino acids. The CDR3 loop reads CASSPLGGLETQYF. CDR3 in DNA: TGTGCCAGCAGTCCCCTGGGGGGGCTGGAGACCCAGTACTTC.

The chain recombines TRBV5-6 with TRBJ2-1, with 7 positions matching TRBD2. Germline-derived CDR1 and CDR2 are SGHDT and YYEEEE. CDR3 length equals 17 residues. With V trimmed by 2 bases and J by 4 bases, 12 bases remained unmatched. The CDR3 sequence is CASSFRLGTTSYNEQFF. CDR3 nucleotides: TGTGCCAGCAGCTTTCGTTTAGGGACTACAAGTTACAATGAGCAGTTCTTC.

The genes are TRBV6-1 and TRBJ1-5; TRBD1 aligns across 8 bases. CDR1 MNHNS and CDR2 SASEGT come from the germline V gene. With 1 base clipped from V and 10 bases from J, the junction kept 12 bases outside the gene matches. The CDR3 loop spans 16 amino acids. Here the CDR3 reads CASSEEPPQGVSPQHF. In nucleotides, the CDR3 is TGTGCCAGCAGTGAAGAGCCGCCACAGGGGGTTAGTCCCCAGCATTTT.

V is TRBV30 and J is TRBJ1-2; 8 nucleotides align to TRBD1. CDR1 is GTSNPN and CDR2 is SVGIG in the germline V gene (reference sequence). This CDR3 has 15 amino acids. J gave up 9 bases and V 2 bases, and 14 bases lay outside the gene matches. The CDR3 DNA sequence: TGTGCCTGGAGTCGCGGTGCCCGGACAGGGTTAAGCTACACCTTC. It translates to CAWSRGARTGLSYTF.

The V gene is TRBV5-6, the J gene TRBJ2-7, with D maybe TRBD2 (5 bases). The CDR3 runs 15 residues. CDR1 SGHDT and CDR2 YYEEEE come from the germline V gene. V lost 4 bases and J 6 bases, leaving 20 bases between the germline ends. CDR3 protein: CASSGGLGVSGEQYF. The DNA for the CDR3 is TGTGCCAGCAGCGGAGGACTTGGGGTGTCGGGCGAGCAGTACTTC. Combining the CDR3 with reference TRBV5-6 and TRBJ2-7 gives the whole variable domain DAGVTQSPTHLIKTRGQQVTLRCSPKSGHDTVSWYQQALGQGPQFIFQYYEEEERQRGNFPDRFSGHQFPNYSSELNVNALLLGDSALYLCASSGGLGVSGEQYFGPGTRLTVT.

This clone was counted only a few times. CDR3 amino acids: CSVRTGCGYTF. CDR3 nucleotide sequence: TGCAGCGTTCGGACAGGGTGCGGCTACACCTTC. The chain employs TRBV29-1 and TRBJ1-2, with 8 bases fitting TRBD1. The germline gives CDR1 SQVTM, CDR2 ANQGSEA. This CDR3 is 11 amino acids long. The J segment lost 8 bases and the V segment lost 5 bases, leaving 4 bases of the junction unmatched.

This chain's CDR3 is CASSHTYRGQGYTF. The CDR3 nucleotides read TGCGCCAGCAGCCACACTTACAGAGGACAGGGCTACACCTTC. This sequence joins TRBV4-1 and TRBJ1-2, with a possible D match to TRBD1 (6 bases). Deletions cut 3 bases from V and 8 bases from J, with 16 bases between. The CDR3 totals 14 residues. Germline CDR1 and CDR2: MGHRA and YSYEKL.

This chain connects TRBV19 to TRBJ2-3; 8 bases align to TRBD1. V was clipped by 4 bases and J by 6 bases; unmatched bases: 9. The length of the CDR3 is 15 residues. CDR1 and CDR2 (germline): LNHDA, SQIVND (reference sequence). The CDR3 reads CASSKFETGVDTQYF. CDR3 bases: TGTGCCAGTAGTAAATTCGAGACAGGGGTCGATACGCAGTATTTT.

The V and J genes are TRBV5-5 and TRBJ2-7; 8 bases are shared with TRBD1. The V gene end was trimmed by 0 bases and the J gene end by 11 bases; junction bases not matched to a gene: 16. The CDR3 is made up of 16 amino acids. Looked up from germline, CDR1 is SGHKS and CDR2 is YYEKEE (reference sequence). The CDR3 loop is CASSLATRQGREGEYF. As DNA, the CDR3 is TGTGCCAGCAGCTTGGCCACGAGACAGGGGCGCGAGGGGGAGTACTTC.

The chain is built from TRBV4-3 and TRBJ1-2, with no clear D. The V and J ends lost 1 base and 8 bases respectively, with 14 bases between them. Germline V CDR1 and CDR2: LGHNA, YSLEER. The CDR3 length is 14 residues. The CDR3: CASSQGSGLRGYTF. The CDR3 DNA is TGCGCCAGCAGCCAAGGGTCCGGGTTGAGAGGCTACACCTTC.

This rearrangement joins TRBV2 to TRBJ1-5; a weak D match, TRBD1 (5 bases). Germline V lookup: CDR1 SNHLY, CDR2 FYNNEI. The CDR3 is 13 residues long. Trimming took 2 bases from V and 7 from J, leaving 9 bases between them. For the CDR3, the DNA is TGTGCCAGCAGTGAATCGGGGGGGCAGCCCCAGCATTTT. This sequence encodes CASSESGGQPQHF.